The clone carrying this T cell receptor (beta chain) was detected many times. The V gene's germline CDR1 is SGHRS and CDR2 YFSETQ. CDR3 length: 16 residues. The trim removed 4 bases at V and 3 bases at J, leaving 11 bases unmatched. These data come from a study of neurological immune-mediated disorders. Via MiXCR, TCRdb re-called the 5' RACE reads, giving one row per CDR3 protein. The sample lists 55,000 to 70,000 distinct CDR3 sequences; roughly 10% were seen once. As for time point: longitudinal time-point 1 (baseline). This chain connects TRBV5-1 to TRBJ2-3; 7 nucleotides align to TRBD1. The receptor comes from a male donor with HTLV-1-associated myelopathy (HAM/TSP). Sequenced material: PBMCs. In nucleotides, the CDR3 is TGCGCCAGCAGCGGAAAGGGGGCGCCGGGAACAGATACGCAGTATTTT. Translated, it gives CASSGKGAPGTDTQYF.